This T cell receptor beta chain was sequenced during a study of blood T cells in healthy people across ages. Study outcomes and limitations: Unknown CMV status may confound age-related changes in expanded clones. Getting older went along with TCR beta diversity per million T cells dropping roughly linearly.

This clonotype occurred a few times. The antigen remains unidentified. Germline CDR1 reads LGHDT; CDR2 reads YNNKEL (reference sequence). Trimming left V 0 bases short and J 0 bases short, with 12 bases between. This CDR3 is 17 amino acids long. The authors drew around 11 milliliters of peripheral blood from each donor. A second PCR, run for about 7 to 11 cycles, used a sample-barcoded 5' primer plus a J-beta primer mix. A 12-random-nucleotide template-switch adaptor tagged each cDNA molecule. TCRdb processed the 5' RACE reads anew with MiXCR; each CDR3 protein has one entry. The sample has around 800,000 distinct CDR3 sequences, 40% to 50% seen once.

This sequence was found in a man aged 60 to 69 in good health. Source material: blood. The V call is TRBV3-1, the J call TRBJ2-1; D perhaps matches TRBD2 (5 bases). The CDR3 DNA reads as TGTGCCAGCAGCCAAGATAGTTGGCGGGTCTCCTACAATGAGCAGTTCTTC. It yields the protein CASSQDSWRVSYNEQFF.